This paragraph reports one TCR beta chain. This sample stems from a study of T cell changes during pregnancy in multiple sclerosis. CDR1 and CDR2 from the germline V gene are SGHVS and FNYEAQ. The trim removed 4 bases at V and 4 bases at J, leaving 7 bases unmatched. The length of the CDR3 is 16 residues. The method was immunoSEQ multiplex PCR; TCRdb's version includes in-frame clones alone and lacks a portion of them. The table records approximately 41,000 clones, 90% to 95% of them present only once. The TCR originated in a female donor in good health, enrolled as a control in a pregnancy study. The chain recombines TRBV7-6 with TRBJ1-3, with 10 bases identical to TRBD1. The source was CD4+ T cells from peripheral blood mononuclear cells, collected in the second trimester of pregnancy. CDR3 residues: CASSYRTGGLGNTIYF. CDR3 sequence (DNA): TGTGCCAGCAGCTACAGGACAGGGGGGCTCGGAAACACCATATATTTT.